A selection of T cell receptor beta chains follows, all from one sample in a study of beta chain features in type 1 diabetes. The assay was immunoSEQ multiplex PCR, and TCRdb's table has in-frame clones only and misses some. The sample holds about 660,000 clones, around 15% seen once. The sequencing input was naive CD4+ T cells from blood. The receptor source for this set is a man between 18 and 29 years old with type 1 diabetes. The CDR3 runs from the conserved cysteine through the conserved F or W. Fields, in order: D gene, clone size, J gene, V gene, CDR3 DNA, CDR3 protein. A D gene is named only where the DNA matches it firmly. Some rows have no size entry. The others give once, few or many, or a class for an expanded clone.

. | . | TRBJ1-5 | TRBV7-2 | TGTGCCAGCAGCGGTGGGACGGGCAATCAGCCCCAGCATTTT | CASSGGTGNQPQHF
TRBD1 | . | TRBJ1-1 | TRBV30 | TGTGCCTGGCACAGGGGGGAGACTGAAGCTTTCTTT | CAWHRGETEAFF
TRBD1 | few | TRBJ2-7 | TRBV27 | TGTGCCAGCAGTTTATCTGGCCTGGGACAGGGTTACGAGCAGTACTTC | CASSLSGLGQGYEQYF
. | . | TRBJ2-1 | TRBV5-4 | TGTGCCAGCAGCTCGTCCCGCAATGAGCAGTTCTTC | CASSSSRNEQFF
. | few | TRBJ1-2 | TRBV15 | TGTGCCACCAGCAGAGGGGGGCAGGACCTTTATGGCTACACCTTC | CATSRGGQDLYGYTF
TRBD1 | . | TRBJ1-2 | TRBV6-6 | TGTGCCAGCAGTGAGGGGACAGGAACTAACTATGGCTACACCTTC | CASSEGTGTNYGYTF
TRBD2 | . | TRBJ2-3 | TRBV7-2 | TGTGCCAGCAGCCCTGACCGGACTAGCGGAACGGGGGTGGTTACGCAGTATTTT | CASSPDRTSGTGVVTQYF
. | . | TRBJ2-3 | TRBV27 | TGTGCCACTCACCGGGCCCCTATCACAGATACGCAGTATTTT | CATHRAPITDTQYF
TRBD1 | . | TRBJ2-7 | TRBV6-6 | TGTGCCAGCAGTCCACGGACAGGGGTTTACGAGCAGTACTTC | CASSPRTGVYEQYF
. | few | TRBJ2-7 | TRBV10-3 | TGTGCCATCAGTGAGTTGGACTCTTCCTACGAGCAGTACTTC | CAISELDSSYEQYF
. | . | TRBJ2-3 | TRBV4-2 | TGTGCCAGCAGCCCACGTTCGACGGGCACAGATACGCAGTATTTT | CASSPRSTGTDTQYF
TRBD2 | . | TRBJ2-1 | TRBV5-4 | TGTGCCAGCAGCTCCCTAGCGGGGCCCGACAATGAGCAGTTCTTC | CASSSLAGPDNEQFF
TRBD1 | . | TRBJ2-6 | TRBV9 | TGTGCCAGCAGCGTAGGGGGGACAGGGGCCGTAAGGGCCAACGTCCTGACTTTC | CASSVGGTGAVRANVLTF
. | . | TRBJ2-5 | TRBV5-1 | TGCGCCAGCAGCTTGGAGGGTGAGGAGACCCAGTACTTC | CASSLEGEETQYF
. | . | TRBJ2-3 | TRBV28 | TGTGCCAGCAGCCCAGGGGGTTCGGGGGATGGTCAGTATTTT | CASSPGGSGDGQYF
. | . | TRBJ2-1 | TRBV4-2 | TGTGCCAGCAGCCAGGTTCCAAGCTCTTCCTCCTACAATGAGCAGTTCTTC | CASSQVPSSSSYNEQFF
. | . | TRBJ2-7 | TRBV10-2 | TGCGCCAGCAGTGAGATGTCGCTAAAGTACTTC | CASSEMSLKYF
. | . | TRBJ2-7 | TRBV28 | TGTGCCAGCAGTTCCCCCGCCTACGAGCAGTACTTC | CASSSPAYEQYF
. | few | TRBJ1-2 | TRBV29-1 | TGCAGCGTTGAAGCTAGGGCCGGACGATATGGCTACACCTTC | CSVEARAGRYGYTF
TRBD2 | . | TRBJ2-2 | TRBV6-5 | TGTGCCAGCAAGAGGACTAGCGGCACCGGGGAGCTGTTTTTT | CASKRTSGTGELFF
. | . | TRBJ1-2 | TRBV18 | TGTGCCAGCTCACCATCCCAGGGCAGAGATGGCTACACCTTC | CASSPSQGRDGYTF
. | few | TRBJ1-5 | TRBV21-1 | TGTGCCAACTACCTGGGGGCCCCGGGGCAGCCCCAGCATTTT | CANYLGAPGQPQHF
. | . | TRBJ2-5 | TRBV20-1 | TGCAGTGCTAGAGATTTAGAGACCCAGTACTTC | CSARDLETQYF
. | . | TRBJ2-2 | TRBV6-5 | TGTGCCAGCAGCCTCCGGGCCCCGGGCACCGGGGAGCTGTTTTTT | CASSLRAPGTGELFF
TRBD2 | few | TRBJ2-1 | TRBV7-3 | TGTGCCAGCAGCTTAGGTTCTAGCGGGAGGACTTCGGGGTTCTTC | CASSLGSSGRTSGFF
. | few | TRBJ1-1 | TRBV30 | TGTGCCTGGAGAGTGGGGACTGAAGCTTTCTTT | CAWRVGTEAFF
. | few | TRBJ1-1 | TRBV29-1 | TGCAGCGTTGAGCGGACGGTTATGAACACTGAAGCTTTCTTT | CSVERTVMNTEAFF
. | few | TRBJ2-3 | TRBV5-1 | TGCGCCAGCAGAACAGGGCCTGTCACAGATACGCAGTATTTT | CASRTGPVTDTQYF
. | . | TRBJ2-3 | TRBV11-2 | TGTGCCAGCAGCTTCTACTCCACAGATACGCAGTATTTT | CASSFYSTDTQYF
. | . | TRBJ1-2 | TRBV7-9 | TGTGCCAGCAGCTTAGCTAGGGCCGGCTATGGCTACACCTTC | CASSLARAGYGYTF
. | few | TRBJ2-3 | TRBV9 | TGTGCCAGCAGCGTAAGCCTCGAGGCAGATACGCAGTATTTT | CASSVSLEADTQYF
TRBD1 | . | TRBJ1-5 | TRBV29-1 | TGCAGCGTTGCCGGGACAGAAAATCAGCCCCAGCATTTT | CSVAGTENQPQHF
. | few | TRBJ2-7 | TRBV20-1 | TGCAGTGCTTACAGGGTAGGGGAGCAGTACTTC | CSAYRVGEQYF
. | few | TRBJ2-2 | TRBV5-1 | TGCGCCAGCAGCTCCCTAGGACGGCAACTCGGGGAGCTGTTTTTT | CASSSLGRQLGELFF
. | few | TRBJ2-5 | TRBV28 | TGTGCCAGCAGTTTAGGGCGGGAAGAGACCCAGTACTTC | CASSLGREETQYF
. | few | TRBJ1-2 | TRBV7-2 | TGTGCCAGCAGGGCCGGGAGTCTTGCGACGGTCGGCTATGGCTACACCTTC | CASRAGSLATVGYGYTF
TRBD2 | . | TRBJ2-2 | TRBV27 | TGTGCCAGTGGGGGGCTAGCGGGGTCCCACGGCGGGGAGCTGTTTTTT | CASGGLAGSHGGELFF
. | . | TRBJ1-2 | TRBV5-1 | TGCGCCAGCAGACCCCGTGTAACCAACGGGGGCTACACCTTC | CASRPRVTNGGYTF
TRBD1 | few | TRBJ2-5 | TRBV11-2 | TGTGCCAGCAGCCGCCTTCCGACAGGGGGTTGGGAGACCCAGTACTTC | CASSRLPTGGWETQYF
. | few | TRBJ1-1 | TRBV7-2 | TGTGCCAGCAGCTTAGAGAATTGGGGGATAGGAGCTTTCTTT | CASSLENWGIGAFF
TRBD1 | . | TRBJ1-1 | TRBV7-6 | TGTGCCAGCAGACTGACAGGGGACACTGAAGCTTTCTTT | CASRLTGDTEAFF
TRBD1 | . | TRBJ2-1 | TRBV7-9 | TGTGCCAGCAGCTTAGGGACAGGGAAGTATGAGCAGTTCTTC | CASSLGTGKYEQFF
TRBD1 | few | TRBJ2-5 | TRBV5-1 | TGCGCCAGCAGCTTGGCTACAGGGGCTAGGGAGACCCAGTACTTC | CASSLATGARETQYF
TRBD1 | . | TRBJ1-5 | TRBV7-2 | TGTGCCAGCAGCTCCCAATCCGGGACAGGTATATATAGCAATCAGCCCCAGCATTTT | CASSSQSGTGIYSNQPQHF
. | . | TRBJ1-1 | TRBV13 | TGTGCCAGCAGCTTTTCGTTCACTGAAGCTTTCTTT | CASSFSFTEAFF
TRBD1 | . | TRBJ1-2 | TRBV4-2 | TGTGCCAGCAGCCCCAGGGGGGAGAATGGCTACACCTTC | CASSPRGENGYTF
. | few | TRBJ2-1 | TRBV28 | TGTGCCAGCAGGTCTCCGGGACCTCCGGCCAATGAGCAGTTCTTC | CASRSPGPPANEQFF
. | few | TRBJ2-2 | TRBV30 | TGTGCCTGGAGTGTAGGCTCGAACACCGGGGAGCTGTTTTTT | CAWSVGSNTGELFF
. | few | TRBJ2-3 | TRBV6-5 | TGTGCCAGCACTGAACTAGACACAGATACGCAGTATTTT | CASTELDTDTQYF
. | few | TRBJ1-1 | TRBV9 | TGTGCCAGCAGCGTAGGCGGGTCAGCGAAGGGTGAAGCTTTCTTT | CASSVGGSAKGEAFF
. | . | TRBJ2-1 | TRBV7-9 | TGTGCCAGCCAATTCCCCCGGGCTGACAATGAGCAGTTCTTC | CASQFPRADNEQFF
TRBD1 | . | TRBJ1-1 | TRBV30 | TGTGCCTGGAAAACCTCCGGGACAGTGAACACTGAAGCTTTCTTT | CAWKTSGTVNTEAFF